This T cell receptor (beta chain) came from a study of cytomegalovirus exposure and HLA in healthy donors. A note on this clone: Its antigen is not identified.

CDR3 length: 17 amino acids. Germline V gene lookup returns CDR1 PRHDT and CDR2 FYEKMQ (reference sequence). J gave up 2 bases and V 5 bases, and 5 bases lay outside the gene matches. Study conclusions and caveats: Roughly even sequencing depth across donors was the assumption behind the presence/absence analyses. Most TCR sequences showed up rarely, but some public TCRs showed up in many donors.

A multiplex PCR was run with 60 Vbeta primers and 13 Jbeta primers. This table comes from immunoSEQ multiplex PCR, and its TCRdb copy is limited to in-frame clones, with some not included. The top ten clones hold roughly 30% of a sample with some 77,000 clones, about four fifths of them seen once. The sample was PBMCs. This TCR was sampled from a man aged 45-60 years in good health and CMV-seropositive. The genes are TRBV13 and TRBJ2-2; 13 bases fit TRBD2. In nucleotides, the CDR3 is TGTGCCAGCAGCCGTGGGGGACTAGCGGGAAACACCGGGGAGCTGTTTTTT. This codes for CASSRGGLAGNTGELFF.